This T cell receptor (beta chain) stems from a study of graft-versus-host responses after intestinal transplantation. The assay was immunoSEQ multiplex PCR, and TCRdb's table has in-frame clones only and misses some. The table records roughly 15,000 clones, about 74% of them present only once. Lymphocytes from graft epithelium and lamina propria were isolated. The germline gives CDR1 SGHAT, CDR2 FQNNGV. The CDR3 spans 18 residues. The J segment lost 6 bases and the V segment lost 2 bases, leaving 17 bases of the junction unmatched. This TCR derives from a human patient who received an intestinal transplant, so some T cells may come from the graft donor. This chain uses TRBV11-2 with TRBJ1-2; 8 bases are a match to TRBD1. The starting material was ileum tissue, obtained 16 days after intestinal transplant. CDR3 in amino acids: CASSLYSMDRAGPDGYTF. CDR3 sequence (DNA): TGTGCCAGCAGCTTATATTCGATGGACAGGGCGGGTCCAGATGGCTACACCTTC. Variable domain in full (rest from reference TRBV11-2 and TRBJ1-2): EAGVAQSPRYKIIEKRQSVAFWCNPISGHATLYWYQQILGQGPKLLIQFQNNGVVDDSQLPKDRFSAERLKGVDSTLKIQPAKLEDSAVYLCASSLYSMDRAGPDGYTFGSGTRLTVV.